This record looks at one TCR beta chain sequence and its context. These data belong to a study of blood T cell repertoires in COVID-19. Across the study: T cells, B-cell-depleted T cells, or PBMCs provided the cDNA or gDNA that served as material.

Original data processing: Amplification with reference gene primers provided the estimates of nucleated cell counts. TCRdb's copy holds only in-frame clones and misses some; the assay was immunoSEQ multiplex PCR. That table supplies the V and J calls and clone size; D and trimming were determined from the DNA. This sample has tens of thousands of clones, with roughly 76% found just once. Trimming at V came to 5 bases and at J to 1 base, leaving 9 bases not matched to a gene. There are 16 residues in the CDR3. Germline loops: CDR1 SGHTA, CDR2 FQGNSA. The TCR sequence derives from a woman older than 75 with active or convalescent COVID-19. The rearrangement links TRBV7-2 to TRBJ2-3; TRBD2 aligns across 7 bases. The sequencing input was peripheral blood. The CDR3 DNA sequence: TGTGCCAGCAGCCCCCTGGGCAGCGGGGGCACAGATACGCAGTATTTT. It yields the protein CASSPLGSGGTDTQYF. Complete variable domain (other parts from reference TRBV7-2 and TRBJ2-3): GAGVSQSPSNKVTEKGKDVELRCDPISGHTALYWYRQSLGQGLEFLIYFQGNSAPDKSGLPSDRFSAERTGGSVSTLTIQRTQQEDSAVYLCASSPLGSGGTDTQYFGPGTRLTVL.